The 13 T cell receptor beta chains reported below all come from one sample, sequenced in a study of shared clonotypes between healthy human individuals. TCRdb's table, derived via immunoSEQ multiplex PCR, lists solely in-frame clones and lacks some. The sample lists 2 million to 2.5 million clones, roughly 96% occurring once. Sequencing was performed on naive CD4+ T cells sorted from blood. Subset meaning: CD45RA+ positively selected. These receptor sequences come from a man aged 18 to 35 in good health.

V is TRBV6-1 and J is TRBJ1-2; maybe TRBD1 (5 bases). V lost 3 bases and J lost 6, with 11 bases in between. The CDR3 sequence is 13 residues long. Germline loops: CDR1 MNHNS, CDR2 SASEGT. CDR3 region: CASSDRVVDGYTF. In nucleotides, the CDR3 is TGTGCCAGCAGTGACAGGGTAGTTGATGGCTACACCTTC.

The chain recombines TRBV27 with TRBJ1-1, with no clear D. Germline loops: CDR1 MNHEY, CDR2 SMNVEV (reference sequence). The CDR3 runs to 14 residues. Trimming removed 2 bases at V and 1 base at J, with 8 bases between. DNA for the CDR3: TGTGCCAGCAGTTTAAAATCCCCGAACACTGAAGCTTTCTTT. Its translation: CASSLKSPNTEAFF.

The chain is built from TRBV7-8 and TRBJ1-1; maybe TRBD1 (6 bases). Germline V gene lookup returns CDR1 SGHVS and CDR2 FQNEAQ. This CDR3 has 12 amino acids. Trimming removed 8 bases at V and 4 bases at J, with 11 bases between. CDR3 DNA sequence: TGTGCCAGCGGTCCAGGGGTCACTGAAGCTTTCTTT. Encoded protein: CASGPGVTEAFF.

Only a few counts were recorded for this clone. The rearrangement joins TRBV30 to TRBJ2-3, with D tentatively TRBD1 (5 bases). Germline values: CDR1 GTSNPN, CDR2 SVGIG (reference sequence). The CDR3 is 12 residues long. The V end was cut by 0 bases, the J end by 4 bases, with 5 bases between. This CDR3 reads CAWSVQADTQYF. CDR3 sequence (DNA): TGTGCCTGGAGTGTACAGGCAGATACGCAGTATTTT.

The genes are TRBV7-8 and TRBJ1-1; D gene ambiguous. The V and J ends lost 1 base and 1 base respectively, with 4 bases between them. The CDR3 consists of 13 residues. The germline CDR1 and CDR2 sequences are SGHVS and FQNEAQ. The CDR3 loop reads CASSLGANTEAFF. CDR3 sequence (DNA): TGTGCCAGCAGCTTAGGAGCGAACACTGAAGCTTTCTTT.

The V call is TRBV7-9, the J call TRBJ2-7, with D maybe TRBD1 (6 bases). The germline CDR1 and CDR2 sequences are SEHNR and FQNEAQ (reference sequence). The germline V and J ends were trimmed by 5 bases and 5 bases, with 19 bases remaining between them. This CDR3 is built from 15 residues. The CDR3 loop reads CASSPLGARWDEQYF. CDR3 bases: TGTGCCAGCAGCCCCTTGGGGGCCAGGTGGGACGAGCAGTACTTC.

The CDR3, as DNA: TGTGCCAGCAGTGAAAGGTCAGGGGGACAGGAGACCCAGTACTTC. Its protein is CASSERSGGQETQYF. This chain links TRBV2 with TRBJ2-5; 7 bases are a match to TRBD1. Germline V gene lookup returns CDR1 SNHLY and CDR2 FYNNEI. The V and J ends lost 2 bases and 5 bases, in that order; junction bases with no gene match: 8. This CDR3 region has 15 residues.

This clone was counted once. This sequence joins TRBV9 and TRBJ1-4; 7 bases are shared with TRBD1. J was trimmed by 1 base and V by 2 bases; bases with no gene match: 8. The germline CDR1 and CDR2 sequences are SGDLS and YYNGEE. The length of the CDR3 is 17 residues. In DNA, the CDR3 is TGTGCCAGCAGCGTCCCCGACAGGGAAGAAACTAATGAAAAACTGTTTTTT. It specifies CASSVPDREETNEKLFF. The whole variable domain, filled in from reference TRBV9 and TRBJ1-4, reads DSGVTQTPKHLITATGQRVTLRCSPRSGDLSVYWYQQSLDQGLQFLIQYYNGEERAKGNILERFSAQQFPDLHSELNLSSLELGDSALYFCASSVPDREETNEKLFFGSGTQLSVL.

The CDR3 sequence: CASSPATGESGNTIYF. The CDR3 nucleotides read TGTGCCAGCTCACCAGCCACAGGGGAATCTGGAAACACCATATATTTT. The gene calls are TRBV18 and TRBJ1-3, with TRBD1 matching 7 bases. V shed 2 bases, J shed 1 base, and the junction held 5 bases outside the gene matches. This CDR3 region has 16 residues. CDR1 is KGHSH, CDR2 LQKENI, per germline.

The rearrangement uses TRBV30 and TRBJ1-2; 9 positions match TRBD1. This CDR3 comprises 14 residues. Trimming at V came to 3 bases and at J to 6 bases, leaving 8 bases not matched to a gene. Germline loops: CDR1 GTSNPN, CDR2 SVGIG (reference sequence). The chain's CDR3 is CAWSRRQGENGYTF. The CDR3 DNA follows: TGTGCCTGGAGCCGAAGACAGGGGGAGAATGGCTACACCTTC.

The rearrangement links TRBV13 to TRBJ2-1; 8 nucleotides agree with TRBD2. The CDR3 loop spans 15 amino acids. Trimming cost V 5 bases and J 4 bases; bases outside gene matches: 7. From germline, CDR1 is PRHDT and CDR2 FYEKMQ (reference sequence). This CDR3 is CASSPFGGAYNEQFF. DNA for the CDR3: TGTGCCAGCAGCCCCTTCGGGGGGGCATACAATGAGCAGTTCTTC.

This chain links TRBV21-1 with TRBJ1-6; the table assigns TRBD1, which was not confirmed against the DNA. TRBV21-1 is marked as a pseudogene. This CDR3 has 15 residues. The CDR3 nucleotides are TGTGCCAGCAGCAGACCGCCGACAGAGAATTCACCCCTCCACTTT. Residues: CASSRPPTENSPLHF.

The gene calls are TRBV2 and TRBJ2-1; D gene uncertain. Germline loops: CDR1 SNHLY, CDR2 FYNNEI. Deletions cut 4 bases from V and 4 bases from J, with 11 bases between. The CDR3 consists of 14 residues. The CDR3 is CASSGVGYYNEQFF. The DNA of the CDR3 is TGTGCCAGCAGTGGAGTGGGGTATTACAATGAGCAGTTCTTC.